This entry lists 5 T cell receptor beta chains sequenced from one sample in a study of cytomegalovirus exposure and HLA in healthy donors (dated by TCRdb to the late 2010s). The library was obtained by the immunoSEQ multiplex PCR assay. A mixture of 60 forward primers for TCR Vbeta segments and 13 reverse primers for TCR Jbeta segments was used in the multiplex PCR. Sourced from immuneACCESS, this table was stored by TCRdb with only in-frame sequences that have V and J called. A share of the clones is absent; for the studies checked, an unresolved V gene accounts for under half, and the remainder has no known explanation. The table for this sample shows tens of thousands of clones. The ten top clones hold around 16% of the sample. The material sequenced was PBMCs. The receptors come from a male donor in good health and CMV-seronegative.

The chain joins TRBV18 to TRBJ1-2; D might be TRBD1 (5 bases). Trimming cost V 2 bases and J 5 bases, with 15 bases left between them. Looked up from germline, CDR1 is KGHSH and CDR2 is LQKENI. The CDR3 runs to 15 residues. CDR3 coding DNA: TGTGCCAGCTCACCATCGTCAGCGACAGATTATGGCTACACCTTC. This encodes CASSPSSATDYGYTF.

The V and J genes are TRBV5-6 and TRBJ1-3; no clear D. Germline lookup yields CDR1 SGHDT and CDR2 YYEEEE. There are 13 residues in the CDR3. V was shortened by 10 bases and J by 0 bases, with 11 bases between the two germline ends. The CDR3 protein is CAAGSGSGNTIYF. CDR3 DNA: TGTGCCGCGGGGTCCGGCTCTGGAAACACCATATATTTT.

The V and J genes are TRBV4-3 and TRBJ2-5, with 11 nucleotides matching TRBD2. Germline loops: CDR1 LGHNA, CDR2 YSLEER. The J segment lost 3 bases and the V segment lost 2 bases, leaving 11 bases of the junction unmatched. The CDR3 totals 18 residues. In DNA, the CDR3 is TGCGCCAGCAGCCAAATGATAGCGGGGGGGCCGGTCAAAGAGACCCAGTACTTC. This translates into CASSQMIAGGPVKETQYF.

This chain connects TRBV19 to TRBJ2-6; 9 bases are a match to TRBD1. Germline V CDR1 and CDR2: LNHDA, SQIVND (reference sequence). The CDR3 loop spans 19 amino acids. V gave up 4 bases and J gave up 1 base; unmatched junction bases: 11. The CDR3 sequence: CASSTVPGQGRSGANVLTF. CDR3 nucleotides: TGTGCCAGTAGTACAGTACCGGGACAGGGTCGATCTGGGGCCAACGTCCTGACTTTC.

This chain uses TRBV7-3 with TRBJ1-1; possible D gene TRBD1, 5 bases. Germline V gives CDR1 SGHTA, CDR2 FQGTGA. Trimming took off 5 bases at V and 4 bases at J, with 17 bases between the two ends. The CDR3 loop spans 15 amino acids. The CDR3 protein is CASSLKPGGVTEAFF. CDR3 nucleotide sequence: TGTGCCAGCAGCCTGAAGCCTGGGGGGGTCACTGAAGCTTTCTTT.